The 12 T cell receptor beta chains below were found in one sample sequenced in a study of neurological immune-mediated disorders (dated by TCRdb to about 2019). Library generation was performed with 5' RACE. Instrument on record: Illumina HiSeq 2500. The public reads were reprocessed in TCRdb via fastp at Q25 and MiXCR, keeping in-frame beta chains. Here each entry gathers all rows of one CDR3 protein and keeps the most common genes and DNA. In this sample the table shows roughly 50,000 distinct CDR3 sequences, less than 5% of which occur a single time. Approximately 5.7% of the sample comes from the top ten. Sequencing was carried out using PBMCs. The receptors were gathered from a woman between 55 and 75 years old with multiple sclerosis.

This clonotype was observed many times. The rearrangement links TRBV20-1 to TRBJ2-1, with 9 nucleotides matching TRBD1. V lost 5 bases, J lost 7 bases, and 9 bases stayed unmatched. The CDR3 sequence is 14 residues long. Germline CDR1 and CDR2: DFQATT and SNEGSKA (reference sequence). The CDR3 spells CSAPGQGEWNEQFF. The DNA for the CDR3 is TGCAGTGCTCCGGGACAGGGAGAGTGGAATGAGCAGTTCTTC.

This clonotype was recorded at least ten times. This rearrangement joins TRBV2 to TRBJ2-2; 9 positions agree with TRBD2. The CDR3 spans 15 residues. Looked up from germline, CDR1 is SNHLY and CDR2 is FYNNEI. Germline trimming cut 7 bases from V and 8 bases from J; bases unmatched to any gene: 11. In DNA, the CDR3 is TGTGCCAGCACCTTTACTAGCGGGCCGCGAGGGGAGCTGTTTTTT. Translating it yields CASTFTSGPRGELFF.

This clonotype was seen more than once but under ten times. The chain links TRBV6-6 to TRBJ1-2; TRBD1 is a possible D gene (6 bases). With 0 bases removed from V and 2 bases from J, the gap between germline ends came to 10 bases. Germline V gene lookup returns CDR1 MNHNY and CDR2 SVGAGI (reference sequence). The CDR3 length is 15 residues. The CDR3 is CASSYSIGGNYGYTF. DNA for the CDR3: TGTGCCAGCAGTTACTCGATAGGGGGAAACTATGGCTACACCTTC.

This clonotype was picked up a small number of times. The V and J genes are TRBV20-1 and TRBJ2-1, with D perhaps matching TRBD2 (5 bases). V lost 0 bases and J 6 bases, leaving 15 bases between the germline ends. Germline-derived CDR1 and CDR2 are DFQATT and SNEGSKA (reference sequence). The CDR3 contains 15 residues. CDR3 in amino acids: CSARDYGIRGNEQFF. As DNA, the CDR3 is TGCAGTGCTAGAGATTACGGAATCCGGGGCAATGAGCAGTTCTTC.

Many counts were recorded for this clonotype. In DNA, the CDR3 is TGTGCCAGCAGTAAGGGGCAGAACACAGATACGCAGTATTTT. Protein product: CASSKGQNTDTQYF. The chain combines TRBV28 with TRBJ2-3; a possible D gene is TRBD1 (5 bases). This CDR3 is 14 amino acids long. Per germline, CDR1 MDHEN and CDR2 SYDVKM. The V end was cut by 5 bases, the J end by 2 bases, with 11 bases between.

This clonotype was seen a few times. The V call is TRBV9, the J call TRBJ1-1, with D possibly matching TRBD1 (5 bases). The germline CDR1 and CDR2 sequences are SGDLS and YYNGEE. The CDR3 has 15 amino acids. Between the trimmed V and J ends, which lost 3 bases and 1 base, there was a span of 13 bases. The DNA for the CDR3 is TGTGCCAGCAGCGCCGGGGGACTTACGAACACTGAAGCTTTCTTT. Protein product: CASSAGGLTNTEAFF.

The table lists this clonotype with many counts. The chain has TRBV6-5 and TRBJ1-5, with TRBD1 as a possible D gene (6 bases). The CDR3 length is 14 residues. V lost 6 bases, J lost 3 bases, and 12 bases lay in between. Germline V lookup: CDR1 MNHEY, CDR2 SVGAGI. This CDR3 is CASRPNRVNQPQHF. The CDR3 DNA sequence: TGTGCCAGCAGGCCTAACAGGGTCAATCAGCCCCAGCATTTT.

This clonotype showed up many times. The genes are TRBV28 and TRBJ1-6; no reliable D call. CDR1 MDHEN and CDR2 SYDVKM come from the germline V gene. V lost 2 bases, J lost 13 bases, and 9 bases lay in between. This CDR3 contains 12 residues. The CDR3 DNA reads TGTGCCAGCAGTTTACCCGCGTGGCCCCTCCACTTT. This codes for CASSLPAWPLHF.

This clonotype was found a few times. CDR3 protein: CASSSMRGGQPQHF. Written as DNA, the CDR3 is TGTGCCAGCAGCTCCATGAGGGGTGGTCAGCCCCAGCATTTT. The V call is TRBV12-3 or TRBV12-4, the J call TRBJ1-5; D possibly corresponds to TRBD1 (5 bases). The ends were cut back, 6 bases at V and 6 bases at J, with 15 bases in the middle. The length of the CDR3 is 14 residues.

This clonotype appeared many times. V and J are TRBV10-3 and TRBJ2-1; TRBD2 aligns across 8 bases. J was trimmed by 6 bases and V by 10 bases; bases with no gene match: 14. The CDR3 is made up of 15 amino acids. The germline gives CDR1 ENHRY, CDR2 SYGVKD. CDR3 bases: TGTGCCACCCGGGGGGGGCAGAGGGGGGGCAATGAGCAGTTCTTC. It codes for CATRGGQRGGNEQFF.

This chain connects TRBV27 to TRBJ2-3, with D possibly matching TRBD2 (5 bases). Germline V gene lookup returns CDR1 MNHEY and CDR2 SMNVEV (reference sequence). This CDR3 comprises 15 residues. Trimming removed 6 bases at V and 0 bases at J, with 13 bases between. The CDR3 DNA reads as TGTGCCAGCAGCTTGGAGGAGCCTAGCACAGATACGCAGTATTTT. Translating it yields CASSLEEPSTDTQYF.

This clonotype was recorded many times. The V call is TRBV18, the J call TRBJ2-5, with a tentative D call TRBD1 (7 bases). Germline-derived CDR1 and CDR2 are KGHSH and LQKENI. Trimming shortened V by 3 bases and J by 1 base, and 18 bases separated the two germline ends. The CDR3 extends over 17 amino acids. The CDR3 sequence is CASSPGPGGTVQETQYF. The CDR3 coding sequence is TGTGCCAGCTCACCGGGCCCCGGAGGGACAGTCCAAGAGACCCAGTACTTC.